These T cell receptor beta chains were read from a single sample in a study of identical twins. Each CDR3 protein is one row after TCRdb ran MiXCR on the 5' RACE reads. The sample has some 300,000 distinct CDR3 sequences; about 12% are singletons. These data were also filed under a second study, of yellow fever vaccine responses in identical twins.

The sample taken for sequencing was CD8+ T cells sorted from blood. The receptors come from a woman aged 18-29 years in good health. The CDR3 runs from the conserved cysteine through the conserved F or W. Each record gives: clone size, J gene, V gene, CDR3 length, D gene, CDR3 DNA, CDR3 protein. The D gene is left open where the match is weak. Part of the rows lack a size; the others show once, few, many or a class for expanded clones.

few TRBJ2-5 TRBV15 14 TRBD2 TGTGCCACCAGCAGAAGCGGGGGATTTGAGACCCAGTACTTC CATSRSGGFETQYF
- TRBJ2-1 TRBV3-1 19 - TGTGCCAGCAGCCAAGAAGGGAGGGACAGACTCCGTTTTAGGGATGAGCAGTTCTTC CASSQEGRDRLRFRDEQFF
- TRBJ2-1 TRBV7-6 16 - TGTGCCAGCAGCTTACAGGACAGGGAGGGGTACAATGAGCAGTTCTTC CASSLQDREGYNEQFF
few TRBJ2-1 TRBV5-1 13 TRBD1 TGCGCCAGCATCCACAGGGACAGCAATGAGCAGTTCTTC CASIHRDSNEQFF
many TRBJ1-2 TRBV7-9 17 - TGTGCCAGCAGCCCTACATTGACCAAACCTCTTAACTATGGCTACACCTTC CASSPTLTKPLNYGYTF
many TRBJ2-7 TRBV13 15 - TGTGCCAGCAGCCCCCGTGACAGACCCTCCTACGAGCAGTACTTC CASSPRDRPSYEQYF
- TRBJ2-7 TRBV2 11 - TGTGCCAGCATGAACCGCATCGAGCAGTACTTC CASMNRIEQYF
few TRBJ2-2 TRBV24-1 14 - TGTGCCACCAGTCCCCCCCGAGACACCGGGGAGCTGTTTTTT CATSPPRDTGELFF
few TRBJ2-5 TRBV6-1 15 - TGTGCCAGCAGTGAATGGGGGGCACATCAAGAGACCCAGTACTTC CASSEWGAHQETQYF
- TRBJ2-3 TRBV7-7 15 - TGTGCCAGCAGCCTTGGGCCAGGGGACACAGATACGCAGTATTTT CASSLGPGDTDTQYF
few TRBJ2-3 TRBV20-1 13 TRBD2 TGCAGTGCTAGGGCCCAGGCCGGGACTAGCCTGGTCTTT CSARAQAGTSLVF
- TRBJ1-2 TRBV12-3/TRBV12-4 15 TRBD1 TGTGCCAGCAGCCCAGGGGGCATGGGGCCTTATGGCTACACCTTC CASSPGGMGPYGYTF
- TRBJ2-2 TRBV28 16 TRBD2 TGTGCCAGCAGTTCCCGGACTAGCGTGAACACCGGGGAGCTGTTTTTT CASSSRTSVNTGELFF
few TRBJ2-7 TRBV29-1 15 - TGCAGCGTTGAGACGGGAACAGGGAGCTCTTACGAGCAGTACTTC CSVETGTGSSYEQYF
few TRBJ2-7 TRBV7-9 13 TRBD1 TGTGCCAGCAGCTCCACAGGGGATATGCAGCAGTACTTC CASSSTGDMQQYF
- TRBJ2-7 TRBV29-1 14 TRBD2 TGCAGCGTTGTAGCTAGCGGGGCTTCCTACGAGCAGTACTTC CSVVASGASYEQYF
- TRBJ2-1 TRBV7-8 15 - TGTGCCAGCAGCTTAGAGGGGTTGGCGCGGGATGAGCAGTTCTTC CASSLEGLARDEQFF
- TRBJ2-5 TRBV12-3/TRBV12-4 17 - TGTGCCAGCAGCCTAGCATTTTTGGGGGGGGGCTCAGAGACCCAGTACTTC CASSLAFLGGGSETQYF
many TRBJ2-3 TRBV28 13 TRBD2 TGTGCCATACTAGCGGGAGGAACAGATACGCAGTATTTT CAILAGGTDTQYF
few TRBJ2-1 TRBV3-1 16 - TGTGCCAGCAGCCAAGAAGTGGGAACCTACTACAATGAGCAGTTCTTC CASSQEVGTYYNEQFF
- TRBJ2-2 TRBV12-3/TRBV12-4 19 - TGTGCCAGCAGTTTGGGCGGTCTTCGGGCGGACCTAAACACCGGGGAGCTGTTTTTT CASSLGGLRADLNTGELFF
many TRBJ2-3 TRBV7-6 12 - TGTGCCAGCAGCTTATCGGAGGATACGCAGTATTTT CASSLSEDTQYF
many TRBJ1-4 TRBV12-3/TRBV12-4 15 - TGTGCCAGCAGTCTTGACCTTCCCCGAAATGAAAAACTGTTTTTT CASSLDLPRNEKLFF
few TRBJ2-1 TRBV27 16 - TGTGCCAGCAGTTTATCGGGGGGGCCACTATACAATGAGCAGTTCTTC CASSLSGGPLYNEQFF
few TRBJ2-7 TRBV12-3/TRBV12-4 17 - TGTGCCAGCAGTTTAGACGTATGGGGCAGGGAAAGTCCCGAGCAGTACTTC CASSLDVWGRESPEQYF
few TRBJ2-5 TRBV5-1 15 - TGCGCCAGCAGCTTGGAGGACCCGCGGCAAGAGACCCAGTACTTC CASSLEDPRQETQYF
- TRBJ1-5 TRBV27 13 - TGTGCCAGCAGTTGGTCCCGCAATCAGCCCCAGCATTTT CASSWSRNQPQHF
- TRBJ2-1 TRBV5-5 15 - TGTGCCAGCAGCTTGATAGACAAGCCCTACAATGAGCAGTTCTTC CASSLIDKPYNEQFF
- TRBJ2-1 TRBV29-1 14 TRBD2 TGCAGCGTTGTATGGCTAGCGGATCTTAGGGGGCAGTTCTTC CSVVWLADLRGQFF
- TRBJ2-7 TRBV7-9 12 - TGTGCCAGCAGCTTAGATAAGTACGAGCAGTACTTC CASSLDKYEQYF
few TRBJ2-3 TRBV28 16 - TGTGCCAGCAGCCCAACTTACGGGGAAGGCACAGATACGCAGTATTTT CASSPTYGEGTDTQYF
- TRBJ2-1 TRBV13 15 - TGTGCCAGCAGCTTAGGGACAGGGGAGGGAAATGAGCAGTTCTTC CASSLGTGEGNEQFF
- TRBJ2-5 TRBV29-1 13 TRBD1 TGCAGCGTACAGGGGGCCTACCAAGAGACCCAGTACTTC CSVQGAYQETQYF
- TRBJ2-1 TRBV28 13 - TGTGCCAGCAGTCCAGAGAACTACAATGAGCAGTTCTTC CASSPENYNEQFF
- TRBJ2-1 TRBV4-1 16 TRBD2 TGCGCCAGCAGCCAGCCCGCGGGGGGGCCCCACAATGAGCAGTTCTTC CASSQPAGGPHNEQFF
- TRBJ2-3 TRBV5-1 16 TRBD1 TGCGCCAGCAAAAAAACTACAGGGGGCCGGGCAGATACGCAGTATTTT CASKKTTGGRADTQYF
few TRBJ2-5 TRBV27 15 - TGTGCCAGCAGTTTATCATCCCCATGGAGTGAGACCCAGTACTTC CASSLSSPWSETQYF
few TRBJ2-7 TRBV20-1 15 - TGCAGTGCTAGATCGACTACAACCAGCTCCTACGAGCAGTACTTC CSARSTTTSSYEQYF
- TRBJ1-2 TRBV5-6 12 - TGTGCCAGCAGCGTGGGACTTTATGGCTACACCTTC CASSVGLYGYTF
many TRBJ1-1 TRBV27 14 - TGTGCCAGCAGTTTTTGGGGGGAGAACACTGAAGCTTTCTTT CASSFWGENTEAFF
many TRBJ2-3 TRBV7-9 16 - TGTGCCAGCAGCTCAAGGGGGCGGGGGACCACAGATACGCAGTATTTT CASSSRGRGTTDTQYF
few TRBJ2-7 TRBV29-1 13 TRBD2 TGCAGCGTTGAAGAAGCGGGACGCTACGAGCAGTACTTC CSVEEAGRYEQYF
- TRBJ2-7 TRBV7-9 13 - TGTGCCAGCAGCTTAGATTTAGATTACGAGCAGTACTTC CASSLDLDYEQYF
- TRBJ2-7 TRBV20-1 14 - TGCAGTGCTAGAGAAAGGATTGGGGGCTTGGAGCAGTACTTC CSARERIGGLEQYF
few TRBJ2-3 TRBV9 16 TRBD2 TGTGCCAGCAGCGGACTAGCGGGAGGTTATGGAGATACGCAGTATTTT CASSGLAGGYGDTQYF
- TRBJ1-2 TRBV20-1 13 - TGCAGTGCTAGAGATTACGGACAGAACGGCTACACCTTC CSARDYGQNGYTF
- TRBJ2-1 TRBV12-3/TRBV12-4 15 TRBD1 TGTGCCAGCAGTTTCGGGACAGGGTGGGGCAACGAGCAGTTCTTC CASSFGTGWGNEQFF
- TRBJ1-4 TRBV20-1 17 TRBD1 TGCAGTGCTTCAAGAGACAGGGCCCCTACAACTAATGAAAAACTGTTTTTT CSASRDRAPTTNEKLFF
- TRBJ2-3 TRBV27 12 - TGTGCCAGCAGCCCAGTGGGGGTTACGCAGTATTTT CASSPVGVTQYF
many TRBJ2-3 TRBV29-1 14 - TGCAGCGTTGGTGGGGCTGGGACCACAGATACGCAGTATTTT CSVGGAGTTDTQYF
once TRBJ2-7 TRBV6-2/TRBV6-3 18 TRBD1 TGTGCCAGCAGTTACCCGATCCGGGACAGGGTGTCTCCGTACGAGCAGTACTTC CASSYPIRDRVSPYEQYF
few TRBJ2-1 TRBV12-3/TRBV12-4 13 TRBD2 TGTGCCAGCACCCTGGGACTAGCGGGAGGGGAGTTCTTC CASTLGLAGGEFF
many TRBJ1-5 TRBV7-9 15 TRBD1 TGTGCCAGCAGCCTTGGACAGGGGGCTTATCAGCCCCAGCATTTT CASSLGQGAYQPQHF
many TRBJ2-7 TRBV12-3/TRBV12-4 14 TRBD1 TGTGCCAGCAGTTTAGGGACAGGGTACGGCGAGCAGTACTTC CASSLGTGYGEQYF